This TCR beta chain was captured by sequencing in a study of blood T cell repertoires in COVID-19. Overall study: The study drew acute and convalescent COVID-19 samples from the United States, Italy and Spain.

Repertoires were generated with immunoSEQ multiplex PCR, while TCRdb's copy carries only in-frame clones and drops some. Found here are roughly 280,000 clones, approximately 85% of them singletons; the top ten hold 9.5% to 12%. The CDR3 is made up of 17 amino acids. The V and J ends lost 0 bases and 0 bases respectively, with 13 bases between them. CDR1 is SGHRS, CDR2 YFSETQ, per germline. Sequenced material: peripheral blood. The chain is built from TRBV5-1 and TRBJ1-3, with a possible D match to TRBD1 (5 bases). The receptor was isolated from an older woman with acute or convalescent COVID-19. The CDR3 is CASSLGAPTASGNTIYF. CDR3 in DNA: TGCGCCAGCAGCTTGGGGGCCCCGACAGCCTCTGGAAACACCATATATTTT.